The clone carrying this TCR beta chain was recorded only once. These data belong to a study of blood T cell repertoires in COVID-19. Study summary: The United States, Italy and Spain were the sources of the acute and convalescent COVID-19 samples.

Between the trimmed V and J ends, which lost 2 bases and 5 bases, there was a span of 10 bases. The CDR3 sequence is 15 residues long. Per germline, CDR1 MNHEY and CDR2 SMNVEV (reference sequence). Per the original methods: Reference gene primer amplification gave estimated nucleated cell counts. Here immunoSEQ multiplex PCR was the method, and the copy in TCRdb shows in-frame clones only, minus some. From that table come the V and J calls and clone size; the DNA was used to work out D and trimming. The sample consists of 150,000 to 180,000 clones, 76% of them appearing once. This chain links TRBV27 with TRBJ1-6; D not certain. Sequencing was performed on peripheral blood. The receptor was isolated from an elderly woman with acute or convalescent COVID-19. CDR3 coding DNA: TGTGCCAGCAGTTTAAGGAGGCCCAATAATTCACCCCTCCACTTT. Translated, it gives CASSLRRPNNSPLHF.